These T cell receptor beta chains were read from a single sample in a study of blood T cell repertoires in COVID-19. Method: immunoSEQ multiplex PCR; TCRdb's copy keeps in-frame clones and lacks some. The sample holds 45,000 to 60,000 clones, 80% to 90% seen once. Material: peripheral blood. These receptors were collected from a man aged 55 to 70 with acute or convalescent COVID-19. Each CDR3 is given with its conserved first and last residue. A D gene is named only where the DNA matches it firmly. The listing skips clone size in some rows; elsewhere it reads once, few, many or a size class.

>TRBJ1-1|.|TRBV10-3|TRBD1
TGTGCCATCAGCCGGACAGGGGCGGACACTGAAGCTTTCTTT
CAISRTGADTEAFF
>TRBJ1-1|.|TRBV3-1/TRBV3-2|TRBD1
TGTGCCAGCAGCCGTCGGGAGGGGGCTACTGAAGCTTTCTTT
CASSRREGATEAFF
>TRBJ1-1|.|TRBV5-1|.
TGCGCCAGCAGCTCATCCAACAAGAACACTGAAGCTTTCTTT
CASSSSNKNTEAFF
>TRBJ2-2|.|TRBV30|.
TGTGCCTGGAGATCACAGGGTGGCGGGGAGCTGTTTTTT
CAWRSQGGGELFF
>TRBJ1-4|.|TRBV7-9|.
TGTGCCAGCAGCCTCCTGAATCAGGGGTATGCTAATGAAAAACTGTTTTTT
CASSLLNQGYANEKLFF
>TRBJ2-1|.|TRBV5-1|.
TGCGCCAGCAGCCCGGTGGACTCCGGCAATGAGCAGTTCTTC
CASSPVDSGNEQFF
>TRBJ2-7|.|TRBV6-5|.
TGTGCCAGCACCGACGGGGGGCTCCGAACATACGAGCAGTACTTC
CASTDGGLRTYEQYF
>TRBJ1-1|.|TRBV5-6|.
TGTGCCAGCAGACAGGGTTATGGCACTGAAGCTTTCTTT
CASRQGYGTEAFF
>TRBJ2-1|.|TRBV29-1|TRBD1
TGCAGCGTTGAAGGGAGACAGGGGGCAGGGAATGAGCAGTTCTTC
CSVEGRQGAGNEQFF
>TRBJ1-6|.|TRBV6-5|TRBD1
TGTGCCAGCAGGAGGGGACAGTTTAATTCACCCCTCCACTTT
CASRRGQFNSPLHF
>TRBJ1-1|.|TRBV19|.
TGTGCCAGTAGTATAGGGAGGACTGAAGCTTTCTTT
CASSIGRTEAFF
>TRBJ1-5|.|TRBV7-2|TRBD1
TGTGCCAGCAGCTTATCGGGGACAGGGGATCAGCCCCAGCATTTT
CASSLSGTGDQPQHF
>TRBJ1-5|.|TRBV30|TRBD1
TGTGCCTGGAGTTCCGGGACAGGCAATCAGCCCCAGCATTTT
CAWSSGTGNQPQHF
>TRBJ2-3|.|TRBV12-5|.
TGTGCTAGTGGTTTGGAACTCCTTCGCGGGGTGATTAGCACAGATACGCAGTATTTT
CASGLELLRGVISTDTQYF
>TRBJ2-3|.|TRBV6-5|TRBD1
TGTGCCAGCGGCTCAGGGGGAGATACGCAGTATTTT
CASGSGGDTQYF
>TRBJ2-7|.|TRBV3-1/TRBV3-2|.
TGTGCCAGCAGCCAATACGACTGGTACGAGCAGTACTTC
CASSQYDWYEQYF
>TRBJ2-7|.|TRBV3-1/TRBV3-2|TRBD2
TGTGCCAGCAGCCAAAGCGGGGGTAGCTACGAGCAGTACTTC
CASSQSGGSYEQYF
>TRBJ2-5|.|TRBV28|.
TGTGCCAGCAGTTTCGAACAGGGGAGGAGGGCCCAGTACTTC
CASSFEQGRRAQYF
>TRBJ2-3|.|TRBV6-5|TRBD1
TGTGCCAGCAGTTTGGACAGGACAGATACGCAGTATTTT
CASSLDRTDTQYF
>TRBJ2-4|.|TRBV7-9|.
TGTGCCAGCAGCAGCCCAGGGGAACGAGCCAAAAACATTCAGTACTTC
CASSSPGERAKNIQYF
>TRBJ1-2|.|TRBV6-5|TRBD1
TGTGCCAGCAGTTCTCCTACAGGGGCTAACTATGGCTACACCTTC
CASSSPTGANYGYTF
>TRBJ1-2|.|TRBV6-5|TRBD1
TGTGCCAGCAGTTACTCGGGGGACAGGAACTATGGCTACACCTTC
CASSYSGDRNYGYTF
>TRBJ2-3|.|TRBV24-1|TRBD1
TGTGCCACCAGTGAACCCGGGACAGGGGGCTTGGGGGCAGATACGCAGTATTTT
CATSEPGTGGLGADTQYF
>TRBJ2-5|.|TRBV2|.
TGTGCCAGCAGTGAGGGGACACGAGTCTATGAGACCCAGTACTTC
CASSEGTRVYETQYF
>TRBJ2-7|.|TRBV21-1|.
TGTGCCAGCTTCGAAGGGAGAAGGGTCGAGCAGTACTTC
CASFEGRRVEQYF
>TRBJ2-7|few|TRBV7-6|.
TGTGCCAGCAGCTCAGGGCAGGGGTCCTACGAGCAGTACTTC
CASSSGQGSYEQYF
>TRBJ1-5|.|TRBV19|TRBD1
TGTGCCAGTAGTACAACAGGGGACAATCAGCCCCAGCATTTT
CASSTTGDNQPQHF
>TRBJ2-7|.|TRBV7-2|TRBD1
TGTGCCAGCAGCTTAGCGATGGACAGGGGGCCGAAGTACTTC
CASSLAMDRGPKYF
>TRBJ1-6|once|TRBV19|TRBD1
TGTGCCAGTAGTATGACCGGGACAGGGTTCTATAATTCACCCCTCCACTTT
CASSMTGTGFYNSPLHF
>TRBJ2-3|.|TRBV13|.
TGTGCCAGCACGGGGGCAGATACGCAGTATTTT
CASTGADTQYF
>TRBJ1-3|.|TRBV19|TRBD1
TGTGCCAGTAGTAAAGGACAGGGCGCCGGAAACACCATATATTTT
CASSKGQGAGNTIYF
>TRBJ2-6|.|TRBV14|TRBD1
TGTGCCAGCAGGGGACAGGGGGCCCACTCTGGGGCCAACGTCCTGACTTTC
CASRGQGAHSGANVLTF